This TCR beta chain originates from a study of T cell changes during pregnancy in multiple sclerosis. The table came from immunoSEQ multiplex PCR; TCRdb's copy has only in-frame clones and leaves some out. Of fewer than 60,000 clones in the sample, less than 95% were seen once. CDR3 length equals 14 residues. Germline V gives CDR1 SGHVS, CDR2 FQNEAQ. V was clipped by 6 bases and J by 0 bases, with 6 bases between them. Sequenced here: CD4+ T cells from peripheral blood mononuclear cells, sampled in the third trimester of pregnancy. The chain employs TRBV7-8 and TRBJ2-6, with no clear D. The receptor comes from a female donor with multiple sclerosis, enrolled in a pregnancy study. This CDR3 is CASRTFSGANVLTF. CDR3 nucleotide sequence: TGTGCCAGCAGGACTTTCTCTGGGGCCAACGTCCTGACTTTC.